The clone carrying this T cell receptor (beta chain) appeared many times. These data belong to a study of human T cells and chemical hapten exposure. Study-level background: From small differences in pooled library volume came most of the variation in per-sample TCR yields.

Documented time point: patch test 1, 2 weeks after DPC sensitization. Specified treatment: therapeutic diphenylcyclopropenone sensitization with weekly scalp DPC. Using its own MiXCR run on the RACE reads, TCRdb lists one record per CDR3 protein. The data show about 99,000 distinct CDR3 sequences, with around 12% seen just once and approximately 2% held by the top ten. The sample here was whole blood, taken in connection with sensitization to the hapten diphenylcyclopropenone (DPC). The TCR sequence derives from a woman in her thirties or forties with alopecia areata. Some clones in this sample may be carry-over from other donors' samples.

The CDR3 loop is CASTLSGQGYNEQFF. For the CDR3, the DNA is TGTGCCAGCACCCTCAGCGGACAGGGGTACAATGAGCAGTTCTTC. This chain links TRBV6-1 with TRBJ2-1; 9 nucleotides agree with TRBD1. The germline gives CDR1 MNHNS, CDR2 SASEGT. Unmatched junction bases numbered 8, after V lost 7 bases and J lost 4 bases. The CDR3 spans 15 residues.